The following is a T cell receptor (beta chain) sequence with its context. What antigen it recognizes has not been identified. No much larger clonotype is one base removed from it; base qualities were not supplied. To prepare the library, the immunoSEQ multiplex PCR assay was applied. For the multiplex PCR, a mixture combining 60 forward primers for TCR Vbeta segments and 13 reverse primers for TCR Jbeta segments was used. The CDR3 region of rearranged TCR beta genes was amplified from genomic DNA by a multiplex PCR assay. The amplified TCR beta libraries were sequenced on the Illumina HiSeq System as 87-base-pair reads. The published analysis was carried out like this. A later analysis counted approximately 74 million unique TCR beta chains across the 666 repertoires, and around 9.9 million of these chains were shared by at least two donors. Raw reads were error-corrected and collapsed into unique sequences by a nearest-neighbor algorithm in which closely related sequences were merged to remove PCR and sequencing errors. Alignment of CDR3 sequences to IMGT reference sequences was used to assign V, D and J gene segments. For a sequence to be retained, a match of at least six nucleotides to both a V gene segment and a J gene segment was required. Rearrangements were called productive when the CDR3 lacked stop codons and stayed in frame with V and J; all others were non-productive. CDR3 was defined by IMGT convention, running from the second conserved V-encoded cysteine to the conserved J-encoded phenylalanine. The earlier analysis of some 600 of the donors excluded sequences that lacked an unambiguous match to a single V gene segment. An earlier analysis of fewer than 750 of the donors called V segments functional above 56.7% productive rearrangements and segregating when the between-donor standard deviation exceeded 5%. A statistical classification framework was developed to diagnose cytomegalovirus status using the catalog of TCR beta chain sequences. In a later analysis, V and J genes were assigned by comparing TCR nucleotide sequences against IMGT/GENE-DB human TR gene sequences. The TCRdist pipeline was used in a later analysis to assign CDR3 sequences and most-parsimonious VDJ recombination scenarios. In a later analysis, every TCR beta chain was defined by the combination of its CDR3 amino acid sequence and its V-gene family, and reads without a unique V-gene family were dropped. As a way to deal with suspected cross-contamination and a sequencing artifact, a later analysis dropped 500 to 700 nucleotide sequences that were highly shared and had low generation probability. In a later analysis, a clonal expansion index for each public chain was calculated from normalized within-repertoire ranks of inferred template counts. In a later analysis, generation probabilities were computed using a VDJ recombination model fitted to out-of-frame rearrangements, and the results were checked against IGoR. In a later analysis, TCR-TCR, TCR-HLA and TCR-CMV co-occurrence was scored with hypergeometric tests, and a repertoire-size bias correction was applied to TCR pairs. False discovery rates were estimated in a later analysis by permuting HLA or CMV assignments 20 times. In a later analysis, co-occurring TCRs were grouped with DBSCAN, and TCRdist sequence similarity was added when clustering was performed within HLA-allele-positive subsets. Repertoires with fewer than 30,000 or more than 120,000 public chains, plus five repertoires with anomalous nucleotide sharing, were excluded from co-occurrence clustering. TCRdb limited this immuneACCESS table to in-frame rearrangements with V and J called. A share of clones is missing; checked studies link under half to unresolved V genes, and the rest is unexplained. V and J calls and clone size are copied from that table; D and trimming were computed from the DNA. This sample is represented by about 150,000 clones; about 73% of them were singletons. 3% of the sample goes to the ten largest clones.

This entry is derived from a study of cytomegalovirus exposure and HLA in healthy donors (dated by TCRdb to the late 2010s). A note on the overall study: An earlier analysis of some 550 of the donors reported 276 Gb of sequence data and 117 million unique TCR beta sequences from about 179 million T cells. An early release that covered about 600 HLA-typed donors contained 250 to 350 gigabases of sequencing data and around 80 million unique TCR sequences. Among the roughly 370 genotyped donors, approximately 77% belonged to the genetic ancestry cluster associated with self-reported Caucasian donors. The study aimed to test whether cataloging public T cell receptors could reveal signatures of past pathogen exposure. The study profiled the T cell repertoires of about 720 subjects by immunosequencing and related them to cytomegalovirus serostatus. In addition to the first cohort of about 650 subjects, a separate validation cohort of 130 or so different subjects was used. To predict cytomegalovirus infection status, the study combined high-throughput TCR immunosequencing, statistical association of individual TCRs with disease status, and machine learning. A later analysis re-analyzed previously published TCR beta repertoires from 650 to 800 donors and added high-resolution HLA genotyping to study TCR occurrence patterns. Rather than drawing on any new phenotypic data, the later analysis identified candidate immune exposures from TCR beta sequences and the way those sequences occurred across donors. An earlier analysis of around 540 of the donors applied high-throughput TCR beta sequencing to assess whether each TCR beta V gene segment acted as functional or pseudogenic. Alongside the repertoire data, information on donor age, sex, ethnicity and CMV serostatus was compiled. Genome-wide SNP genotypes for about three fifths of the roughly 670 donors were used in a later genetic analysis, which treated that subset as a discovery cohort. Every discovery cohort repertoire had been produced on one sequencing platform. HLA typing included class I and class II loci at four-digit resolution. Typing coverage varied by locus: about 620-640 donors for A, B, C, DRB1 and DQB1; more than 500 for DQA1; 606 for DPA1; some 470 for DPB1. Four or five DR-DQ haplotypes were treated as single units for association and clustering because of strong linkage in the cohort. Across about 370 genotyped donors of the cohort, an average of about 240,000 unique TCR beta nucleotide sequences per donor were sequenced, and 15% to 20% of those sequences were non-productive. Overall results and qualifications from the work: An earlier analysis of approximately 600 of the donors showed that most TCR beta V segments appeared in productive rearrangements either about 87% or about 30% of the time, which broadly matched IMGT annotations. Presence/absence analyses assumed roughly uniform sequencing depth across donors, an assumption that may not hold. The sequencing pipeline was judged likely to have produced a cluster of highly shared sequence variants as a technical artifact. A later analysis found that most CMV-associated TCR beta chains appeared HLA-restricted, with HLA associations seemingly driven largely by CMV exposure. When HLA alleles, especially DR and DQ, strongly co-occurred, attributing TCR associations to individual alleles was difficult. Because HLA typing was unavailable for some donors at each locus, only the typed subset was used in association tests. Most TCR sequences were seen in very few donors, while some public TCRs were found in many individuals. In a later genetic analysis, a missense DCLRE1C variant was associated with V-gene and J-gene trimming of TCR beta chains, and the association was replicated in an independent cohort. A later analysis reported that several top co-occurrence clusters appeared linked to parvovirus B19, influenza, CMV and Epstein-Barr virus. In a later analysis, around 17,000 TCR beta sequences were associated with specific HLA alleles at a false discovery rate of 0.05. Some IMGT-functional V segments, including TRBV6-2 and TRBV6-3, could not be told apart with the 87-base-pair reads, so those segments were excluded. CMV serostatus was the only immune exposure information available for the cohort. In the study, around 150 TCR beta chains were listed as associated with cytomegalovirus. The authors suggested that the approach could potentially be generalized to other disease states and immunological phenotypes. In vitro tests confirmed that a few of the cytomegalovirus-associated TCR beta chains recognize cytomegalovirus antigens. According to a later analysis, TCR association rates differed among HLA loci, with DRB1 alleles showing the most associated TCRs and HLA-C alleles showing the fewest. Compared with the approximately 710-donor mean, donors in an Asian-associated ancestry cluster had fewer N-insertions in productive TCRs, according to a later genetic analysis. The classifier was reported to diagnose cytomegalovirus status with high specificity and sensitivity in both the original and validation cohorts. Linkage disequilibrium might explain the correlated functional status among segregating V segments, but an unknown experimental factor could not be ruled out. Because counts were too low, some 17 rarely observed V segments, including chromosome 9 orphons, were excluded from the earlier analysis of under 650 of the donors. In a later analysis, HLA-associated TCR beta chains were found to be more clonally expanded and to have lower generation probabilities than equally common non-associated chains. The cohort was sequenced for TCR beta chains only, and without alpha or paired-chain data the features that could be detected were limited. A further reported finding was that TCR beta sequences accurately predicted the HLA-A and HLA-B alleles for most subjects in the first cohort.

The germline V gene sets CDR1 to SGHRS and CDR2 to YFSETQ. The CDR3 spans 17 residues, from the cysteine through the phenylalanine. Here the CDR3 DNA is all that survives: 51 bases in frame from base 1. The junction shows trimming of 0 bases on V and 8 bases on J, and the gene matches do not reach 9 bases of it. The cohort comprised around 700 healthy bone marrow donors. At the time of sampling, all cohort members were nominally healthy, though unrecorded immune exposures were likely present. The donor tested CMV seropositive, placing the donor among the roughly 300 seropositive members of the cohort. Each donor provided a peripheral blood sample, and peripheral blood mononuclear cells were used for TCR beta sequencing. The Qiagen DNeasy Blood Extraction Kit was used to extract genomic DNA from the blood cell samples.

The rearrangement combines TRBV5-1 with TRBJ2-1; 12 bases in the junction line up with TRBD2. This clonotype was obtained from a man aged 40-55 years in good health and CMV-seropositive. Material for sequencing was PBMCs. The CDR3 region reads CASSLARLAGEVDEQFF. At the DNA level, the sequence is TGCGCCAGCAGCTTGGCTAGACTAGCGGGAGAAGTCGATGAGCAGTTCTTC.